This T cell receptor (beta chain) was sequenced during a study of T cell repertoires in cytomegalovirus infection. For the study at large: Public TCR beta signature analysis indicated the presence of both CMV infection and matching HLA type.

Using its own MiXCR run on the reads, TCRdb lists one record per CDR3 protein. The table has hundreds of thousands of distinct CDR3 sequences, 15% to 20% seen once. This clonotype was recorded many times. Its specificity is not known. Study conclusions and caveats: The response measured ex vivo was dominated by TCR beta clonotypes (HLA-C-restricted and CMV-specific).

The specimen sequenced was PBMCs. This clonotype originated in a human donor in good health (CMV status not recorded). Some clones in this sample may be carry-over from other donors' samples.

CDR3 bases: TGTGCCAGTAGTACGCAGCGGACCCCCTCCTACAATGAGCAGTTCTTC. Encoded protein: CASSTQRTPSYNEQFF. The chain joins TRBV19 to TRBJ2-1, with a weak D call TRBD2 (5 bases). CDR3 length: 16 residues. Looked up from germline, CDR1 is LNHDA and CDR2 is SQIVND (reference sequence). Trimming shortened V by 4 bases and J by 0 bases, and 13 bases separated the two germline ends.